The TCR beta chain under discussion was sequenced for a study of T cell responses to AZD1222 COVID-19 vaccine. General study findings and limits: The donors showed a predominance of white British ancestry and of females, with possible underestimation of clonal diversity.

The data were produced by immunoSEQ multiplex PCR, yet TCRdb's version contains in-frame clones alone and is incomplete. Counted here are roughly 200,000 clones, approximately 94% occurring once; the ten biggest clones make up 3.6%. In the case of this clone: The antigen is not known.

Unmatched junction bases numbered 6, after V lost 2 bases and J lost 4 bases. Germline values: CDR1 MNHEY, CDR2 SVGAGI. The CDR3 spans 16 residues. This sample comprised peripheral blood, obtained 28 days after the second dose of the MenACWY control vaccine. This TCR was recovered from an adult who received the MenACWY meningococcal vaccine as a control. The rearrangement uses TRBV6-5 and TRBJ1-3, with 9 nucleotides matching TRBD1. The CDR3: CASSYPGTGIGNTIYF. The CDR3 DNA sequence: TGTGCCAGCAGTTACCCCGGGACAGGGATCGGAAACACCATATATTTT.